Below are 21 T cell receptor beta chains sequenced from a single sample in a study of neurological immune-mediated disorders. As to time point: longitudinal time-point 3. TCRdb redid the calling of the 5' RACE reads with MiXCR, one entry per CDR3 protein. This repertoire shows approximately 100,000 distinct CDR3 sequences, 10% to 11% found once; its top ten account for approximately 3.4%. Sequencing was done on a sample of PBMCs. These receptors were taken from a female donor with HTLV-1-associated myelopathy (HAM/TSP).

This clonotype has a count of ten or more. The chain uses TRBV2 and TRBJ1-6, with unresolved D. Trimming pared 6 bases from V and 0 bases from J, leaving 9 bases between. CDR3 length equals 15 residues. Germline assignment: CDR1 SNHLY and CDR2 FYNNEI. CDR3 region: CASRGPSSYNSPLHF. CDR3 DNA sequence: TGTGCCAGCAGAGGTCCGAGCTCCTATAATTCACCCCTCCACTTT. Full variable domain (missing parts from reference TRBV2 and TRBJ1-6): EPEVTQTPSHQVTQMGQEVILRCVPISNHLYFYWYRQILGQKVEFLVSFYNNEISEKSEIFDDQFSVERPDGSNFTLKIRSTKLEDSAMYFCASRGPSSYNSPLHFGNGTRLTVT.

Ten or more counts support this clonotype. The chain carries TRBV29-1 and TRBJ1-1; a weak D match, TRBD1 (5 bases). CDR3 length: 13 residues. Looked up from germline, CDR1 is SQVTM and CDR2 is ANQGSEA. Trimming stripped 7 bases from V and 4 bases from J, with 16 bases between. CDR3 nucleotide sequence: TGCAGCGCTCCGAACCAGGGAAGCACTGAAGCTTTCTTT. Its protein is CSAPNQGSTEAFF.

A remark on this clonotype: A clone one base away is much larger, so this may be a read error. The chain's CDR3 is CASSFRGQHTHTQYF. The DNA of the CDR3 is TGTGCCAGCAGTTTTAGGGGACAGCACACACATACGCAGTATTTT. The V and J genes are TRBV12-3 or TRBV12-4 and TRBJ2-3; 7 bases fit TRBD1. The CDR3 spans 15 residues.

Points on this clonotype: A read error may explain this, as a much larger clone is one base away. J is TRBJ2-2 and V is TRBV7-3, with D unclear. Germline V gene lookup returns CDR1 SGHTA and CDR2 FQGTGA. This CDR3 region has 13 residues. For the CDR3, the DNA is TGTGCCAACAGCTTGGGTTACACCGGGGAGCTGTTTTTT. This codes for CANSLGYTGELFF.

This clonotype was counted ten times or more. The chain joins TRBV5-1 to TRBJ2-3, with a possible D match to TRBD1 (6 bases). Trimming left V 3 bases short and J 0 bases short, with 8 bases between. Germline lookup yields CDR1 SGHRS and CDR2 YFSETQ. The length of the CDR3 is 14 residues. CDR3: CASSSDSSTDTQYF. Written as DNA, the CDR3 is TGCGCCAGCAGCTCGGACAGCAGCACAGATACGCAGTATTTT.

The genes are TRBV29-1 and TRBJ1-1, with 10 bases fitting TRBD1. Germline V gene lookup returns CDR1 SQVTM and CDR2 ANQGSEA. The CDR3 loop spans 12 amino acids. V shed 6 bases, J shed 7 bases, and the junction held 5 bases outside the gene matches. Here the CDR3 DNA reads TGCAGCGTGGACAGGGGGAAGAATGAAGCTTTCTTT. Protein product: CSVDRGKNEAFF.

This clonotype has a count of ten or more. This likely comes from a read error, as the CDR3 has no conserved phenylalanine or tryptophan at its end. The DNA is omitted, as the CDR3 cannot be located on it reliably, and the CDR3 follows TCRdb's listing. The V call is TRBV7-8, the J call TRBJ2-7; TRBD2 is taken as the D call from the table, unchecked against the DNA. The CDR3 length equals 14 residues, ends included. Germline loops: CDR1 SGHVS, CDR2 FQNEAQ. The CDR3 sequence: CASSADPPGLAGTL.

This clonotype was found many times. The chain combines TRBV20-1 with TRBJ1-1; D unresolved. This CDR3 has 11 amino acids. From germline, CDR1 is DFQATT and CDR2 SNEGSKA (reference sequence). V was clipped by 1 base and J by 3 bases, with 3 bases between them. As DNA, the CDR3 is TGCAGTGCTAGAGGGGACACTGAAGCTTTCTTT. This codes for CSARGDTEAFF.

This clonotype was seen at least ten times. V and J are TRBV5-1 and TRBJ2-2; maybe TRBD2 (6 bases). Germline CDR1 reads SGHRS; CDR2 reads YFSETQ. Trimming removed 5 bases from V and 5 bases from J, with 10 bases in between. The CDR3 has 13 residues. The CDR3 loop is CASRRRETGELFF. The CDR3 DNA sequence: TGCGCCAGCAGGAGGCGGGAAACCGGGGAGCTGTTTTTT.

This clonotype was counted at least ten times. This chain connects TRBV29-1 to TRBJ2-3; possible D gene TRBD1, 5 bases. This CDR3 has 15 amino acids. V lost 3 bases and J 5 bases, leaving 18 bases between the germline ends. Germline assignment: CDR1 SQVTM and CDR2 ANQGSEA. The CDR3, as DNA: TGCAGCGTTGATAGGGGCACCCCCGGTGGAGATACGCAGTATTTT. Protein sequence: CSVDRGTPGGDTQYF.

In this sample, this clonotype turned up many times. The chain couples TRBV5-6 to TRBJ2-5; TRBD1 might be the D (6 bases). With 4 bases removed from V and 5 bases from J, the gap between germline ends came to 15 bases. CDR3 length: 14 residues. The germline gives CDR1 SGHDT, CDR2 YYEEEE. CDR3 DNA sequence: TGTGCCAGCAGCATCCCCAGGGGCACGGAGACCCAGTACTTC. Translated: CASSIPRGTETQYF.

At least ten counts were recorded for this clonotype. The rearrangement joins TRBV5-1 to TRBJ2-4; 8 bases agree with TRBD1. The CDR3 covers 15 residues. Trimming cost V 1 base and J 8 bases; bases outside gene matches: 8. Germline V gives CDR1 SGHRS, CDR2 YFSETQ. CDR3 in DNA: TGCGCCAGCAGCTTGTCGGACAGGGAAACTGACATTCAGTACTTC. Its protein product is CASSLSDRETDIQYF.

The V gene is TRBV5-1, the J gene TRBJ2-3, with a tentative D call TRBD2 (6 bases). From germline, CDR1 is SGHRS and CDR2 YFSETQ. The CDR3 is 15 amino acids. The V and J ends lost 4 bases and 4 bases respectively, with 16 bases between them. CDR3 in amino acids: CASSPSLAGADTQYF. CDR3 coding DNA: TGCGCCAGCAGCCCCTCACTAGCTGGTGCAGATACGCAGTATTTT.

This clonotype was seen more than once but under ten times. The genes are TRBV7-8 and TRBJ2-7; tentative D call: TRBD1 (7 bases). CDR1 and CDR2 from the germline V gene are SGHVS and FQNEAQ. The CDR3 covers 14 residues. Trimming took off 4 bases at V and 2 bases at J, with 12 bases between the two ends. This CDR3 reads CASSWGDSPYEQYF. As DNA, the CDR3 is TGTGCCAGCAGCTGGGGGGACAGCCCCTACGAGCAGTACTTC.

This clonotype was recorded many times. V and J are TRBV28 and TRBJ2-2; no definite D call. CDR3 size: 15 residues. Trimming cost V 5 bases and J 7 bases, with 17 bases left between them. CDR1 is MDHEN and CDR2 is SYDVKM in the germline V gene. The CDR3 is CASSTPGSRSGELFF. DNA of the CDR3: TGTGCCAGCAGTACCCCCGGGTCAAGGAGCGGGGAGCTGTTTTTT.

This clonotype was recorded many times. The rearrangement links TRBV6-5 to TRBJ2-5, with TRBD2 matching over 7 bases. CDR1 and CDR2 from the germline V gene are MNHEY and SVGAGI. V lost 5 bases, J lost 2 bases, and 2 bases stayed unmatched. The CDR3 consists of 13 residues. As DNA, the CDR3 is TGTGCCAGCAGTGGGGGACTACAAGAGACCCAGTACTTC. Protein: CASSGGLQETQYF.

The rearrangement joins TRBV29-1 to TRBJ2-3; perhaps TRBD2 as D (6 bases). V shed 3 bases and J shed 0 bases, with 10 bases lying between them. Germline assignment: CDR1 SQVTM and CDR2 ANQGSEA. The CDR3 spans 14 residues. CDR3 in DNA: TGCAGCGTTGATCGGGGGTCTAGCACAGATACGCAGTATTTT. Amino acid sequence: CSVDRGSSTDTQYF.

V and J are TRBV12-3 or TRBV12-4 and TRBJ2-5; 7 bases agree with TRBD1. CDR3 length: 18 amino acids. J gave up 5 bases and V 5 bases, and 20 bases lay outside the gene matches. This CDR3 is CASSTESHRGRPVETQYF. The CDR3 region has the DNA TGTGCCAGCAGTACCGAGAGTCACAGGGGTCGACCTGTTGAGACCCAGTACTTC.

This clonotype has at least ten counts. In nucleotides, the CDR3 is TGTGCCAGCAGATCACAGGGTTTGGACACCGGGGAGCTGTTTTTT. Translating it yields CASRSQGLDTGELFF. The chain is built from TRBV12-3 or TRBV12-4 and TRBJ2-2, with D perhaps matching TRBD1 (6 bases). V was shortened by 6 bases and J by 3 bases, with 14 bases between the two germline ends. This CDR3 is 15 amino acids long.

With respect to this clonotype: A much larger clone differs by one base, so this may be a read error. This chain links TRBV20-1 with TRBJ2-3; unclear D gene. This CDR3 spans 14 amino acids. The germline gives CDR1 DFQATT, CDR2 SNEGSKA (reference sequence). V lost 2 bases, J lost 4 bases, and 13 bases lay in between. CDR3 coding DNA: TGCAGTGCTAGACGGGTGGCAGGTTCAGATACGCAGTATTTT. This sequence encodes CSARRVAGSDTQYF.

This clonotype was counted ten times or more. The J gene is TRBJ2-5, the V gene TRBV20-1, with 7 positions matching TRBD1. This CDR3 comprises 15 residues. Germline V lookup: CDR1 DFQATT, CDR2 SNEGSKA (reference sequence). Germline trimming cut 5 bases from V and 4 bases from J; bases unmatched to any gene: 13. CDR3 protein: CSAPHPSRGRETQYF. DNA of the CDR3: TGCAGTGCTCCTCACCCATCAAGGGGGCGAGAGACCCAGTACTTC.